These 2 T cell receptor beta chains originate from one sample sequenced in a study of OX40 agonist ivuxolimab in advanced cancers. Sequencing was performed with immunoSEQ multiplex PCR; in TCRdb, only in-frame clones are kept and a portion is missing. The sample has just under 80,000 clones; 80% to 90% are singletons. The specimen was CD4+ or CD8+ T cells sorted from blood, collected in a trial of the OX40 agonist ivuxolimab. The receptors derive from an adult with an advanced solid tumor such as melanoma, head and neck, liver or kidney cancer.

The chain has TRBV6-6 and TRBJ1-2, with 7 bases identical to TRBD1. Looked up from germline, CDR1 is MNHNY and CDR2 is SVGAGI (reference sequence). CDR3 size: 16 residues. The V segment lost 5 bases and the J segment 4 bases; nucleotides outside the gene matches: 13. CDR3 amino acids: CASSLASTTGPYGYTF. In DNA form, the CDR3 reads TGTGCCAGCAGTCTGGCCTCGACGACAGGGCCCTATGGCTACACCTTC.

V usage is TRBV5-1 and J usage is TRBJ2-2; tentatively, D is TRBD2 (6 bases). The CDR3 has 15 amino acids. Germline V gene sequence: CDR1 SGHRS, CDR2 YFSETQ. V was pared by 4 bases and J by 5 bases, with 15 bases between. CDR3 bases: TGCGCCAGCAGCCTAGGGACTTTATTAACCGGGGAGCTGTTTTTT. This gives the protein CASSLGTLLTGELFF.